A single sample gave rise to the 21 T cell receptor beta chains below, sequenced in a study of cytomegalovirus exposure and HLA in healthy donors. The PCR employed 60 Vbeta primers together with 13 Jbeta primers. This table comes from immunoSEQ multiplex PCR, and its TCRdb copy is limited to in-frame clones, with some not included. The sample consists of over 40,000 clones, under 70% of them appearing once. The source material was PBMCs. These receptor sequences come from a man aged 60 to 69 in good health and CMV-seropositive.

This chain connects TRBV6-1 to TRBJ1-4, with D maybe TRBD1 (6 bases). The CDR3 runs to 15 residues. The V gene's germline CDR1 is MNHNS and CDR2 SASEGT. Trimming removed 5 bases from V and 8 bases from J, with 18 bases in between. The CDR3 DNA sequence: TGTGCCAGCAGTCTACAGCCGGGGCAGGGGGAAAAACTGTTTTTT. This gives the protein CASSLQPGQGEKLFF.

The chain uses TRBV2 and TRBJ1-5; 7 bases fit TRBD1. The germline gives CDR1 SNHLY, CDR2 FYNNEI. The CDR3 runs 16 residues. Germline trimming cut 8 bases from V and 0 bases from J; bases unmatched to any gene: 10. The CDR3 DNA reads TGTGCCAGCGGCAGGGACAGAACTTATAGCAATCAGCCCCAGCATTTT. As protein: CASGRDRTYSNQPQHF.

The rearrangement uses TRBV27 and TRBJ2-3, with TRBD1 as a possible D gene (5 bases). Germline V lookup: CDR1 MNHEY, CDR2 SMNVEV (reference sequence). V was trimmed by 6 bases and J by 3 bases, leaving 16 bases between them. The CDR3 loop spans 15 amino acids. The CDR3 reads CASSHDTGVTDTQYF. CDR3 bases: TGTGCCAGCAGCCACGATACAGGTGTAACAGATACGCAGTATTTT.

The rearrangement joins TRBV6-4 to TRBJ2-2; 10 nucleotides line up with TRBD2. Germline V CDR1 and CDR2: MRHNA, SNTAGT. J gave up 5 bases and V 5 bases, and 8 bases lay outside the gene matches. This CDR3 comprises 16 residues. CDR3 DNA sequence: TGTGCCAGCAGTCCTTTAGCGGGAGGCGGAACCGGGGAGCTGTTTTTT. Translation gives CASSPLAGGGTGELFF.

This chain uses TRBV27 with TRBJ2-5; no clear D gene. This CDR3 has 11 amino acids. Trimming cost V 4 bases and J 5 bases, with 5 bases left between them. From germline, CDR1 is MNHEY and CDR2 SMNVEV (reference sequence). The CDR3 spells CASSYGETQYF. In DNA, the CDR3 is TGTGCCAGCAGTTACGGGGAGACCCAGTACTTC.

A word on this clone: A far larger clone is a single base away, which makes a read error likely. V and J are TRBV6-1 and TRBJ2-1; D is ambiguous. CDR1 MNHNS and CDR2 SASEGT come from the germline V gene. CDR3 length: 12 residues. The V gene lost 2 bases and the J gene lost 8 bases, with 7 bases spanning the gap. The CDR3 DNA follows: TGTGCCAGCAGTGAAAATAGCTATGAGCAGTTCTTC. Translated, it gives CASSENSYEQFF.

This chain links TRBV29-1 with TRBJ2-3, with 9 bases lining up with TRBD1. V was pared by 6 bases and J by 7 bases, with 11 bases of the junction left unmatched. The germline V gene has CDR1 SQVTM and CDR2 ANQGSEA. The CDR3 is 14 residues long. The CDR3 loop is CSVHRGLFFYTQYF. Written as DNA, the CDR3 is TGCAGCGTACACAGGGGGCTCTTTTTCTATACGCAGTATTTT.

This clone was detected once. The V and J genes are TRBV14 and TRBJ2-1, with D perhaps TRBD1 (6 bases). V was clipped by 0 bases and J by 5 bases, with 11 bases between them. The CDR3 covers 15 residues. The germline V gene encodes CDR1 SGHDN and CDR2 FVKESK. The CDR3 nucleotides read TGTGCCAGCAGCCAAGATCCGGCAGGGGACAATGAGCAGTTCTTC. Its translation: CASSQDPAGDNEQFF.

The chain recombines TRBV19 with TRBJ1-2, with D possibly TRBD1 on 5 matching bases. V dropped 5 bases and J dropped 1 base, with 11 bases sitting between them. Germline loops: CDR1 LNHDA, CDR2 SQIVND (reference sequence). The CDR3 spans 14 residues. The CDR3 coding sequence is TGTGCCAGTAGTCATCGACAGAGTAACTATGGCTACACCTTC. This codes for CASSHRQSNYGYTF.

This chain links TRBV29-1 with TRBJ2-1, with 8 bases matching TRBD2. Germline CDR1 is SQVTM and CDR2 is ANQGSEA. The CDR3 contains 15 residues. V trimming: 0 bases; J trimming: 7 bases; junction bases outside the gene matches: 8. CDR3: CSVEDHSGIKNEQFF. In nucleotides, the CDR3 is TGCAGCGTTGAAGACCATAGCGGGATTAAGAATGAGCAGTTCTTC.

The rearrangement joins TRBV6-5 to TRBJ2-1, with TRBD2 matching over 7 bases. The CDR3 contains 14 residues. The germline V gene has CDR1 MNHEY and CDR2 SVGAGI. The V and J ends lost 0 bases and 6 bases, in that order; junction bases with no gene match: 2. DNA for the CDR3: TGTGCCAGCAGTTACTCAGCTAGCGGCAATGAGCAGTTCTTC. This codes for CASSYSASGNEQFF.

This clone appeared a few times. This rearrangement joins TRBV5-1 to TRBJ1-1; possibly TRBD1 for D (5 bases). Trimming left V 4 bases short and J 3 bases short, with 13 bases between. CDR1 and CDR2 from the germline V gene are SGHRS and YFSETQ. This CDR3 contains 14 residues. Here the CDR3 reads CASSLDTSYTEAFF. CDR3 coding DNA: TGCGCCAGCAGCCTGGACACCTCATACACTGAAGCTTTCTTT.

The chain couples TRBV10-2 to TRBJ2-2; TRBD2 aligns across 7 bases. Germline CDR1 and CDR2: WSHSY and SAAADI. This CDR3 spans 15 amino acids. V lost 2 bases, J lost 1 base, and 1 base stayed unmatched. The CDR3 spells CASSEASGNTGELFF. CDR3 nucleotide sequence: TGCGCCAGCAGTGAGGCTAGCGGGAACACCGGGGAGCTGTTTTTT.

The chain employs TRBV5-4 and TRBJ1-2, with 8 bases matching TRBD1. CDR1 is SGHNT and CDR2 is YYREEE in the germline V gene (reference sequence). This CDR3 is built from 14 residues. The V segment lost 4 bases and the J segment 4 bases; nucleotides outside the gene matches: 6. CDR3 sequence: CASSQGQATYGYTF. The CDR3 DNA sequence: TGTGCCAGCAGCCAGGGACAGGCGACCTATGGCTACACCTTC. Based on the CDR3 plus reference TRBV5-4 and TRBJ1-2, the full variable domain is ETGVTQSPTHLIKTRGQQVTLRCSSQSGHNTVSWYQQALGQGPQFIFQYYREEENGRGNFPPRFSGLQFPNYSSELNVNALELDDSALYLCASSQGQATYGYTFGSGTRLTVV.

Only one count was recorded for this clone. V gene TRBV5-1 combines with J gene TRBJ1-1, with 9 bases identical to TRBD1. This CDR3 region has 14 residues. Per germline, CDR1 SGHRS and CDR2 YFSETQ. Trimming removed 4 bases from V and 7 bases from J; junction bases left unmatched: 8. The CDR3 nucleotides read TGCGCCAGCAGCCCCAACACAGGGGGCCTTGAAGCTTTCTTT. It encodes CASSPNTGGLEAFF.

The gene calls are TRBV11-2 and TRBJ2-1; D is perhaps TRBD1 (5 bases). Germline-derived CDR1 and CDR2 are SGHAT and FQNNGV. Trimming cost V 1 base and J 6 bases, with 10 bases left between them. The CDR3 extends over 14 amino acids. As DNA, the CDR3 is TGTGCCAGCAGCTTAGCCTCAGGGCGCAATGAGCAGTTCTTC. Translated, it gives CASSLASGRNEQFF.

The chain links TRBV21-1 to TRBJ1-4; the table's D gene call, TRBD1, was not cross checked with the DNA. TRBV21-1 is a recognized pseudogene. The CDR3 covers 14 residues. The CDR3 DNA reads TGTGCCAGCAGCAGGGGCACAACTAATGAAAAACTGTTTTTT. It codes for CASSRGTTNEKLFF.

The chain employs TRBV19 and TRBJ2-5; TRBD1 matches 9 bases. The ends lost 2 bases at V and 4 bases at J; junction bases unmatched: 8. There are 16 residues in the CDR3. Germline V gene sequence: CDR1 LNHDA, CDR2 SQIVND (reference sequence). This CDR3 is CASSISGTGFGETQYF. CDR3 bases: TGTGCCAGTAGTATATCGGGGACAGGGTTTGGAGAGACCCAGTACTTC.

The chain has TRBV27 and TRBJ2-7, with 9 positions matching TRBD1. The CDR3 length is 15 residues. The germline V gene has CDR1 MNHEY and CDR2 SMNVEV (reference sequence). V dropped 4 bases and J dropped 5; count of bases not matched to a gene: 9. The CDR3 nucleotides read TGTGCCAGCAGTTCGGCAGTAGGGACAGGGCACGAGCAGTACTTC. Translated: CASSSAVGTGHEQYF.

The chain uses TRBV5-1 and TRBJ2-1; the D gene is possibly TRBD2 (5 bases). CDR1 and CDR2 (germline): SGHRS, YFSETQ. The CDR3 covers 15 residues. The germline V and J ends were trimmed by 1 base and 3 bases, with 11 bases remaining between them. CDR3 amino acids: CASSLWAGDYNEQFF. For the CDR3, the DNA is TGCGCCAGCAGCTTGTGGGCCGGGGACTACAATGAGCAGTTCTTC.

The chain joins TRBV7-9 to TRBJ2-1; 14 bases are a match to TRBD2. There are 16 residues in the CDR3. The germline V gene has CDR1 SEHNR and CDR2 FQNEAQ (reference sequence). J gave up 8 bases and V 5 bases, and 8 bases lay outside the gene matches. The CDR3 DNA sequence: TGTGCCAGCAGCGGAGGACTAGCGGGAGGAGAGGATGAGCAGTTCTTC. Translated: CASSGGLAGGEDEQFF.